What follows is one TCR beta chain and its context. Which antigen it targets is not known. Per-base qualities were not stored, and no clone one base away is much larger. V loses 2 bases of germline sequence and J loses 6 bases, and the interval between the two ends is 14 bases. Taken from the germline V gene, the CDR1 and CDR2 loops are SGHTA and FQGTGA. From its cysteine to its phenylalanine, the CDR3 spans 16 amino acids. Solely the CDR3 DNA is kept, with 48 bases framed from the first base. The sample's time point label is to be understood as: after neoadjuvant nivolumab, at surgical resection. Patients had been newly diagnosed with stage II-IVA oral cavity squamous cell carcinoma, and no prior systemic or radiation treatment had been given to the patients. The cohort was composed of patients with HPV-negative, locally advanced oral cavity squamous cell carcinoma. Samples came from a longitudinal correlative study of a single-arm phase II trial of neoadjuvant nivolumab in oral cavity squamous cell carcinoma. Subject-matched pre- and post-treatment PBMCs and tumors from three responders and three non-responders underwent genomic DNA-based TCRbeta sequencing. The Maxwell RSC DNA from Tissue kit was used to isolate genomic DNA from tumor tissue.

For survey sequencing of tumor libraries, mostly 4.8 ug of input genomic DNA was used, and two replicates were run per sample. Following the manufacturer's instructions, the team built TCRbeta libraries using the immunoSEQ hsTCRbeta kit. The completed libraries were mixed into a single pool at 3 nM, then sequenced with an Illumina NovaSeq 6000 S4 flow cell. As for how the authors treated the data: The immunoSEQ Analyzer was used for raw data preprocessing and quality control. The analysis was limited to productive rearrangements, and each clonotype was defined by a unique CDR3 amino acid sequence. Using the R package tcR, the researchers computed the Gini-Simpson index as their estimate of repertoire clonality. Gini indices were compared with Student's t test, and associations with tumor size change were assessed by Pearson correlation. As stored in TCRdb, this immuneACCESS dataset retains in-frame rearrangements with V and J assigned. A fraction of the clones does not appear; measured against another copy, unresolved V genes explain less than half of the discrepancy, and the remainder lacks a known reason. V, J and clone size are those of that table, while D and trimming were read from the DNA. The sample table holds approximately 10,000 clones, of which around three fifths were seen once. The ten most abundant clones make up roughly 7.1% of the sample.

The sample is drawn from a study of neoadjuvant anti-PD-1 for oral cavity cancer (dated by TCRdb to the early 2020s). About the study as a whole: Three to four biweekly doses of nivolumab at 3 mg/kg were mostly administered to patients before curative-intent surgical resection. Patients who did not progress were given a fourth nivolumab dose at about day 43 and had definitive surgical resection on days 50-56. Patients with complete response, partial response or stable disease by RECIST 1.1 were defined as responders, whereas patients with progression were defined as non-responders. The parent correlative cohort had 12 to 13 patients and a response rate of 25% to 35%. Broader findings and caveats from the paper: Larger post-treatment sizes of preexisting intratumoral clones correlated with greater tumor shrinkage, suggesting expansion of preexisting clones contributed to response. Higher pretreatment blood TCRbeta clonality and lower post-treatment tumor TCRbeta clonality were correlated with higher pretreatment blood Treg/Th17 ratios. TCR analyses included only three patients per response group, and the authors called for larger cohorts for validation.

The chain is assembled from TRBV7-3 and TRBJ1-6, with TRBD1 perhaps the D gene, on 5 matching bases. This receptor was obtained from a person aged 35-79 years with oral cavity squamous cell carcinoma. The source material was tumor tissue, sampled after nivolumab (anti-PD-1) treatment. The CDR3 amino acid sequence is: CASSLVRRQINSPLHF. The DNA sequence is as follows: TGTGCCAGCAGCTTAGTCCGGAGACAGATTAATTCACCCCTCCACTTT.